Below are 21 T cell receptor beta chains sequenced from a single sample in a study of blood T cell repertoires in COVID-19. Clones were read by immunoSEQ multiplex PCR, and TCRdb kept only the in-frame ones, dropping some. The data hold roughly 670,000 clones, with approximately 90% observed a single time. The sequenced sample was peripheral blood. The source of these receptors is a woman under 30 with acute or convalescent COVID-19.

This chain links TRBV6-5 with TRBJ1-1, with D perhaps matching TRBD1 (6 bases). V was cut by 2 bases and J by 5 bases, with 15 bases left in between. Germline assignment: CDR1 MNHEY and CDR2 SVGAGI. This CDR3 has 15 amino acids. The CDR3 spells CASSYGTGLGTEAFF. The CDR3 nucleotides read TGTGCCAGCAGTTACGGAACAGGGCTAGGTACTGAAGCTTTCTTT.

The V call is TRBV5-1, the J call TRBJ1-4; D might be TRBD1 (6 bases). CDR1 and CDR2 from the germline V gene are SGHRS and YFSETQ. This CDR3 spans 15 amino acids. Trimming took 1 base from V and 7 from J, leaving 14 bases between them. CDR3 protein: CASSLRSGVGEKLFF. DNA for the CDR3: TGCGCCAGCAGCTTGAGGTCAGGGGTGGGTGAAAAACTGTTTTTT.

The chain has TRBV7-9 and TRBJ1-1; D is undetermined. CDR1 and CDR2 (germline): SEHNR, FQNEAQ (reference sequence). V lost 6 bases and J lost 4, with 12 bases in between. The CDR3 sequence is 13 residues long. The CDR3 loop is CASSTQEGTEAFF. CDR3 DNA: TGTGCCAGCAGTACTCAGGAGGGCACTGAAGCTTTCTTT.

Only a few counts were recorded for this clone. The gene calls are TRBV5-1 and TRBJ1-1; weak D call: TRBD1 (5 bases). V was trimmed by 4 bases and J by 2 bases, leaving 12 bases between them. Germline values: CDR1 SGHRS, CDR2 YFSETQ. This CDR3 has 14 amino acids. The CDR3 is CASSLPTDNTEAFF. The DNA for the CDR3 is TGCGCCAGCAGCCTCCCGACAGATAACACTGAAGCTTTCTTT.

The rearrangement joins TRBV3-1 (or the pseudogene TRBV3-2) to TRBJ1-1; no clear D gene. The CDR3 length is 13 residues. The germline V gene encodes CDR1 LGHDT and CDR2 YNNKEL (reference sequence). Deletions cut 7 bases from V and 4 bases from J, with 13 bases between. CDR3: CASTPIGVTEAFF. CDR3 coding DNA: TGTGCCAGCACCCCGATCGGGGTCACTGAAGCTTTCTTT.

Written as DNA, the CDR3 is TGTGCCAGCAGTTACAGGACAGGCTACGAGCAGTACTTC. Its translation is CASSYRTGYEQYF. The chain joins TRBV6-5 to TRBJ2-7; 7 nucleotides line up with TRBD1. This CDR3 has 13 amino acids. J gave up 3 bases and V 2 bases, and 1 base lay outside the gene matches. Germline CDR1 reads MNHEY; CDR2 reads SVGAGI.

The genes are TRBV2 and TRBJ1-5; D is ambiguous. The CDR3 sequence is 16 residues long. Germline V gives CDR1 SNHLY, CDR2 FYNNEI. The V end lost 3 bases, the J end lost 0 bases, and 12 bases lay between the germline ends. CDR3 nucleotides: TGTGCCAGCAGTGATGGCACAGAGTATAGCAATCAGCCCCAGCATTTT. It is translated as CASSDGTEYSNQPQHF.

Regarding this clone: At the DNA level, this CDR3 is encoded by other sequences in the same sample as well. V and J are TRBV15 and TRBJ1-3; D remains ambiguous. This CDR3 comprises 15 residues. The V end was cut by 0 bases, the J end by 3 bases, with 9 bases between. Germline loops: CDR1 LNHNV, CDR2 YYDKDF (reference sequence). CDR3 amino acids: CATSRDLGGGNTIYF. For the CDR3, the DNA is TGTGCCACCAGCAGAGATCTAGGTGGTGGAAACACCATATATTTT. Together with reference TRBV15 and TRBJ1-3, the CDR3 gives the full variable domain: DAMVIQNPRYQVTQFGKPVTLSCSQTLNHNVMYWYQQKSSQAPKLLFHYYDKDFNNEADTPDNFQSRRPNTSFCFLDIRSPGLGDTAMYLCATSRDLGGGNTIYFGEGSWLTVV.

The V and J genes are TRBV7-9 and TRBJ2-7, with TRBD1 matching 8 bases. The CDR3 extends over 16 amino acids. V lost 2 bases and J lost 3; bases outside the gene matches: 9. Per the germline V gene, CDR1 is SEHNR and CDR2 is FQNEAQ (reference sequence). This chain's CDR3 is CASSLMDRVSVYEQYF. CDR3 bases: TGTGCCAGCAGCTTAATGGACAGGGTTTCAGTCTACGAGCAGTACTTC.

This rearrangement joins TRBV6-6 to TRBJ1-2; D is perhaps TRBD1 (5 bases). V was shortened by 2 bases and J by 6 bases, with 10 bases between the two germline ends. Germline V CDR1 and CDR2: MNHNY, SVGAGI (reference sequence). The CDR3 totals 13 residues. The CDR3 loop is CASSYTGDNGYTF. The CDR3 nucleotides read TGTGCCAGCAGTTACACAGGTGACAATGGCTACACCTTC.

This clone was seen a few times. The chain couples TRBV5-4 to TRBJ1-6, with D possibly being TRBD1 (6 bases). Germline-derived CDR1 and CDR2 are SGHNT and YYREEE (reference sequence). The CDR3 covers 17 residues. V lost 0 bases and J lost 7, with 17 bases in between. The CDR3 loop reads CASSLARVQGVNSPLHF. The CDR3 bases are TGTGCCAGCAGCTTGGCGCGAGTACAGGGAGTCAATTCACCCCTCCACTTT.

This clone appeared a few times. This chain connects TRBV6-1 to TRBJ1-2; unclear D gene. Germline assignment: CDR1 MNHNS and CDR2 SASEGT. Trimming pared 0 bases from V and 8 bases from J, leaving 10 bases between. This CDR3 region has 13 residues. The CDR3 nucleotides read TGTGCCAGCAGTGAAGCGCTTCAGTACGGCTACACCTTC. Translating it yields CASSEALQYGYTF.

The chain has TRBV6-5 and TRBJ1-6; TRBD1 matches at 11 bases. CDR1 is MNHEY and CDR2 is SVGAGI in the germline V gene. The V segment lost 6 bases and the J segment 9 bases; nucleotides outside the gene matches: 4. The CDR3 runs 14 residues. The CDR3 region has the DNA TGTGCCAGCAGCGGGGACAGGGGGTTTTCACCCCTCCACTTT. This translates into CASSGDRGFSPLHF.

This CDR3 is CASSPWIGRTEAFF. The CDR3 DNA sequence: TGTGCCAGTAGTCCTTGGATCGGGAGGACTGAAGCTTTCTTT. The V gene is TRBV19, the J gene TRBJ1-1; D is unclear. Germline loops: CDR1 LNHDA, CDR2 SQIVND (reference sequence). The CDR3 length is 14 residues. With 5 bases removed from V and 5 bases from J, the gap between germline ends came to 15 bases.

The chain employs TRBV24-1 and TRBJ1-5; a possible D gene is TRBD1 (6 bases). This CDR3 contains 16 residues. Germline CDR1 and CDR2: KGHDR and SFDVKD. Trimming stripped 4 bases from V and 2 bases from J, with 14 bases between. The CDR3 loop is CATSEGGAGGNQPQHF. CDR3 coding DNA: TGTGCCACCAGTGAGGGGGGGGCTGGGGGCAATCAGCCCCAGCATTTT.

V usage is TRBV28 and J usage is TRBJ1-1, with 7 bases aligning to TRBD1. Germline CDR1 is MDHEN and CDR2 is SYDVKM. The CDR3 is 17 residues long. V lost 6 bases, J lost 1 base, and 14 bases stayed unmatched. The CDR3 sequence is CASSRSSATGENTEAFF. DNA for the CDR3: TGTGCCAGCAGCCGATCATCGGCAACAGGGGAGAACACTGAAGCTTTCTTT.

The J gene is TRBJ2-7, the V gene TRBV27, with 7 bases aligning to TRBD1. This CDR3 is built from 14 residues. Losses at the gene ends were 1 base for V and 7 bases for J; bases not matched to a gene: 7. Germline lookup yields CDR1 MNHEY and CDR2 SMNVEV (reference sequence). DNA of the CDR3: TGTGCCAGCAGTTTATGGGGGCAGGGGGTAGAGCAGTACTTC. It encodes CASSLWGQGVEQYF.

J is TRBJ2-7 and V is TRBV4-1, with TRBD1 matching 9 bases. CDR1 is MGHRA, CDR2 YSYEKL, per germline. This CDR3 contains 16 residues. J was trimmed by 2 bases and V by 0 bases; bases with no gene match: 5. Written as DNA, the CDR3 is TGCGCCAGCAGCCAAGACCGGGACAGGGTACCCTACGAGCAGTACTTC. As protein: CASSQDRDRVPYEQYF.

This chain connects TRBV30 to TRBJ1-2; D is uncertain. Trimming shortened V by 3 bases and J by 2 bases, and 13 bases separated the two germline ends. The CDR3 length is 14 residues. Per the germline V gene, CDR1 is GTSNPN and CDR2 is SVGIG (reference sequence). DNA for the CDR3: TGTGCCTGGAGCACCGGTAGAGGGAACTATGGCTACACCTTC. Amino acids: CAWSTGRGNYGYTF. The full variable domain, with the rest looked up from reference TRBV30 and TRBJ1-2, is SQTIHQWPATLVQPVGSPLSLECTVEGTSNPNLYWYRQAAGRGLQLLFYSVGIGQISSEVPQNLSASRPQDRQFILSSKKLLLSDSGFYLCAWSTGRGNYGYTFGSGTRLTVV.

V gene TRBV4-1 combines with J gene TRBJ2-3; 8 nucleotides agree with TRBD1. The CDR3 consists of 17 residues. Germline loops: CDR1 MGHRA, CDR2 YSYEKL. Germline trimming cut 2 bases from V and 1 base from J; bases unmatched to any gene: 8. The CDR3, as DNA: TGCGCCAGCAGCCAAATCCAAGGACAGGGTGGCACAGATACGCAGTATTTT. It translates to CASSQIQGQGGTDTQYF.

This chain connects TRBV18 to TRBJ2-7, with D possibly being TRBD2 (7 bases). The CDR3 extends over 13 amino acids. Germline-derived CDR1 and CDR2 are KGHSH and LQKENI. The V and J ends lost 6 bases and 6 bases respectively, with 15 bases between them. The DNA for the CDR3 is TGTGCCAGCTCTCCCCCGGGGGGCGGCGAGCAGTACTTC. It codes for CASSPPGGGEQYF.